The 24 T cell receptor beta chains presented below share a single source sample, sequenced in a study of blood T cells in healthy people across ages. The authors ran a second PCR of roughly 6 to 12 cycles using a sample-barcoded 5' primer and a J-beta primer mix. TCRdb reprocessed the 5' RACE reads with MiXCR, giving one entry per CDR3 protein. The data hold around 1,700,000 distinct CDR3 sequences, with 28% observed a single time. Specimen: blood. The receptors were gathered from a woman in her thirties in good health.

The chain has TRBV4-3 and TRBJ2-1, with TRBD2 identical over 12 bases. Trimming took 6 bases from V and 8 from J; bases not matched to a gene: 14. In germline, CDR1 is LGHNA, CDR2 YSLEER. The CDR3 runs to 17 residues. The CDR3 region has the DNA TGCGCCAGCAGGGGCGCGCTAGCGGGAGGGCAGTTCGATGAGCAGTTCTTC. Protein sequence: CASRGALAGGQFDEQFF.

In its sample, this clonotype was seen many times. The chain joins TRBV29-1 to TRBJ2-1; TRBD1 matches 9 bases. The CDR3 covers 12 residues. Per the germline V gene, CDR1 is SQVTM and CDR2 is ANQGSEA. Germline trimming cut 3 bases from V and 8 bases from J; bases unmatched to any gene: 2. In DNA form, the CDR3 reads TGCAGCGTTGAGGACAGGGGATATGAGCAGTTCTTC. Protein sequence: CSVEDRGYEQFF.

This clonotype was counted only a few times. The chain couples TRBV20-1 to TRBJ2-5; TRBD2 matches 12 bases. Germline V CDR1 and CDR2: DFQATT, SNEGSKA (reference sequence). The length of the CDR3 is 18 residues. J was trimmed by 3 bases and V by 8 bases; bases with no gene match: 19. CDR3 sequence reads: CSHLGGRTSGTKKETQYF. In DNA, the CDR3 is TGCAGTCATTTGGGGGGCAGGACTAGCGGGACTAAGAAAGAGACCCAGTACTTC.

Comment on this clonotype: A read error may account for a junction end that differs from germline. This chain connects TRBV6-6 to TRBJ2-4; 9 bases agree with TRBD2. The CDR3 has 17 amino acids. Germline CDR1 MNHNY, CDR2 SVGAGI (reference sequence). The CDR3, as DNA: TGTGCCGGCAGTTGGGGACTAGCACTGGGATCCAAAAACATTCAGTACTTC. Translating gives CAGSWGLALGSKNIQYF.

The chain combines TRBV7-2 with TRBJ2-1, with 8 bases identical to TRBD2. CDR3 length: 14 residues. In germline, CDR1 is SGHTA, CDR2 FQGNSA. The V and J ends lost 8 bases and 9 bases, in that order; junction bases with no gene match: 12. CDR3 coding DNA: TGTGCCAGCCGTCGAGCGGGAGAGCTCGGTGAGCAGTTCTTC. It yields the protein CASRRAGELGEQFF.

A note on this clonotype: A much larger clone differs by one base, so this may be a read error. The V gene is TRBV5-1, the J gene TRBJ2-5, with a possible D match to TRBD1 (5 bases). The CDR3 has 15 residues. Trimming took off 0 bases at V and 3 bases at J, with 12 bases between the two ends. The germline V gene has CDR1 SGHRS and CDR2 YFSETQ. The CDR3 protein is CASSLGGRVEETQYF. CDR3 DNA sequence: TGCGCCAGCAGCTTGGGGGGCAGGGTGGAAGAGACCCAGTACTTC.

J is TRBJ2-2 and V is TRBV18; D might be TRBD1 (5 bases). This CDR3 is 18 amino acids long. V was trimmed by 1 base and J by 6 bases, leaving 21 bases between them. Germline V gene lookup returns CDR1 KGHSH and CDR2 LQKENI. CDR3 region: CASSPHTLSRDGAGELFF. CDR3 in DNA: TGTGCCAGCTCACCACACACGTTATCCAGGGATGGCGCCGGGGAGCTGTTTTTT.

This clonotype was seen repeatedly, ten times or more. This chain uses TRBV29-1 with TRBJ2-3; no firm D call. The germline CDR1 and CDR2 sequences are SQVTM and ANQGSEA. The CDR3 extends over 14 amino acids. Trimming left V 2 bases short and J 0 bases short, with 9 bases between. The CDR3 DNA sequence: TGCAGCGTTGAATCGGTGAGGAGCACAGATACGCAGTATTTT. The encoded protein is CSVESVRSTDTQYF.

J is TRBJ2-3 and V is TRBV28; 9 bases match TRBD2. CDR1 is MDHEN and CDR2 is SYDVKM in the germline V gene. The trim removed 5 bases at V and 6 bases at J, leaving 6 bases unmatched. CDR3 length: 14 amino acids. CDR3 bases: TGTGCCAGCAGTACTAGCGGGCCCATGGATACGCAGTATTTT. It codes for CASSTSGPMDTQYF.

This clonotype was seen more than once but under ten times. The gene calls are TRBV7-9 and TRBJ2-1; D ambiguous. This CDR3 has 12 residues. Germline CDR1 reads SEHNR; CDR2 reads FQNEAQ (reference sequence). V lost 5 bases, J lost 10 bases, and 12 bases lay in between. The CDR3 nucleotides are TGTGCCAGCAGCCCCGGACCCCGGGAGCAGTTCTTC. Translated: CASSPGPREQFF.

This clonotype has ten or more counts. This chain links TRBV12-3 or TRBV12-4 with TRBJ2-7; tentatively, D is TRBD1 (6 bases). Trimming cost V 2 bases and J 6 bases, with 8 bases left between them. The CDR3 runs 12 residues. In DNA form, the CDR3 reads TGTGCCAGCAGTTTAACCAGGGGCGAGCAGTACTTC. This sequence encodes CASSLTRGEQYF.

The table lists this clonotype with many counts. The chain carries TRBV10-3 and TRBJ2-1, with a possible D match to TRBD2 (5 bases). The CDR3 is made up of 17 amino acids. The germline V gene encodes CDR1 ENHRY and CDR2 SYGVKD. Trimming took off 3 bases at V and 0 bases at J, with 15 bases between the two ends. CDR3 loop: CAISDYDAGSSYNEQFF. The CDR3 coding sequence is TGTGCCATCAGTGACTATGACGCTGGGAGCTCCTACAATGAGCAGTTCTTC.

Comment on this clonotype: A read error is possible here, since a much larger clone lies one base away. The CDR3: CAISESTGGSSYEQYV. The CDR3, as DNA: TGTGCCATCAGTGAGTCAACAGGGGGAAGCTCCTACGAGCAGTACGTC. The chain links TRBV10-3 to TRBJ2-7; TRBD1 aligns across 8 bases. V lost 0 bases and J lost 0; bases outside the gene matches: 4. The CDR3 totals 16 residues. Germline values: CDR1 ENHRY, CDR2 SYGVKD.

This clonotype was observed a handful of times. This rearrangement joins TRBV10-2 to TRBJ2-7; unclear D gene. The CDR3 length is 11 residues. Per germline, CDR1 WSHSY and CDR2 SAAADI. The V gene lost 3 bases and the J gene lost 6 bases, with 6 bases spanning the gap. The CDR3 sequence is CASSDGREQYF. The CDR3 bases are TGCGCCAGCAGTGACGGGCGCGAGCAGTACTTC.

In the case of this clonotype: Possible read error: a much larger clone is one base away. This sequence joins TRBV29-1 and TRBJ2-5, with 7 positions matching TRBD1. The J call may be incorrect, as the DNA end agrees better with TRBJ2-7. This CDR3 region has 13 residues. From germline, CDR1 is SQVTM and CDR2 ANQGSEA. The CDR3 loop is CSVEGRGKDEQYF. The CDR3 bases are TGCAGCGTTGAGGGCAGGGGGAAGGACGAGCAGTACTTC.

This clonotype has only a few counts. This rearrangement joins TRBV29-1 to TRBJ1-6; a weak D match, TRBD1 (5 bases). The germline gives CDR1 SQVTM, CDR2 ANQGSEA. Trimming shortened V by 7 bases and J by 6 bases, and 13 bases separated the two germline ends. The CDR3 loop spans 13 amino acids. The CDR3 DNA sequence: TGCAGCGGTATGACAGACCCTAATTCACCCCTCCACTTT. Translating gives CSGMTDPNSPLHF. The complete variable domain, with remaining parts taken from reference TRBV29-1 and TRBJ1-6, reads SAVISQKPSRDICQRGTSLTIQCQVDSQVTMMFWYRQQPGQSLTLIATANQGSEATYESGFVIDKFPISRPNLTFSTLTVSNMSPEDSSIYLCSGMTDPNSPLHFGNGTRLTVT.

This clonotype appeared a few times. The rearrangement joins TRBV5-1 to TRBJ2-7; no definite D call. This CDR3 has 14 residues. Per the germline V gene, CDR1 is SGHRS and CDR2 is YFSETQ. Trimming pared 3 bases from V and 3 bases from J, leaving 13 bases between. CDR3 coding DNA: TGCGCCAGCAGCTGGAAGGGAATAGACTACGAGCAGTACTTC. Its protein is CASSWKGIDYEQYF.

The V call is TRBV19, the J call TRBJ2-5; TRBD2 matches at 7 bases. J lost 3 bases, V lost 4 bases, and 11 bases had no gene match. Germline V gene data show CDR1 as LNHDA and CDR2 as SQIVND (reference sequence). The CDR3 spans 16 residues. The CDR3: CASSRAGIVWEETQYF. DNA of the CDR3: TGTGCCAGTAGTAGAGCGGGAATCGTTTGGGAAGAGACCCAGTACTTC.

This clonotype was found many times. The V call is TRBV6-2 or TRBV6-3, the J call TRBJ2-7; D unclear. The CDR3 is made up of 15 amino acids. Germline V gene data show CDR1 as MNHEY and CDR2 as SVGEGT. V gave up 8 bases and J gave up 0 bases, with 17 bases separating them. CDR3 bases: TGTGCCAGCTATTGGTCTGGTGAAAGCTCCTACGAGCAGTACTTC. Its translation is CASYWSGESSYEQYF.

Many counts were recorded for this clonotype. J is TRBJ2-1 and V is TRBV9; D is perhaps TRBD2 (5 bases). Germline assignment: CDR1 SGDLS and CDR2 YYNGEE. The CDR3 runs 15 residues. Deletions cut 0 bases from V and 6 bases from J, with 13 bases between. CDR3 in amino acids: CASSVETTSRNEQFF. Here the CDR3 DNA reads TGTGCCAGCAGCGTAGAGACTACTTCCCGCAATGAGCAGTTCTTC.

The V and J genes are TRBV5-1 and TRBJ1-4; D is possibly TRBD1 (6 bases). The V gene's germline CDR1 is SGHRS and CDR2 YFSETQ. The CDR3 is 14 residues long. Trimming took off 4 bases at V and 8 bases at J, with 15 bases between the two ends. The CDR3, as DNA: TGCGCCAGCAGCCCCGGCAGGGGTGGAGAAAAACTGTTTTTT. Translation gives CASSPGRGGEKLFF.

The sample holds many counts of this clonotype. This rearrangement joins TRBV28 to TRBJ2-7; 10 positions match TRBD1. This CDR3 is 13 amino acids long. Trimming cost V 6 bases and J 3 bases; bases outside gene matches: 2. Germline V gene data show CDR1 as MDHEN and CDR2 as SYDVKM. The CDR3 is CASRRTGGYEQYF. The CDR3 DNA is TGTGCCAGCAGAAGGACAGGGGGCTACGAGCAGTACTTC.

The CDR3 reads CAISGTGEGDTQYF. The CDR3 coding sequence is TGTGCCATCAGCGGGACAGGGGAAGGAGATACGCAGTATTTT. V and J are TRBV10-3 and TRBJ2-3; 10 bases line up with TRBD1. V dropped 6 bases and J dropped 5; count of bases not matched to a gene: 5. CDR1 and CDR2 from the germline V gene are ENHRY and SYGVKD. CDR3 length: 14 amino acids.

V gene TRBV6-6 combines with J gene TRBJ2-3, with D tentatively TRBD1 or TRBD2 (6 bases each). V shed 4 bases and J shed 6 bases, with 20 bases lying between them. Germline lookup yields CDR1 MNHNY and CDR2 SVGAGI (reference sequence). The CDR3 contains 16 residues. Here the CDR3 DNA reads TGTGCCAGCAGTTCCGGAGGGACGGGGGCAGGGGATACGCAGTATTTT. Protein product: CASSSGGTGAGDTQYF.